The 24 T cell receptor beta chains given below trace back to one sample, sequenced in a study of cytomegalovirus exposure and HLA in healthy donors. Assay: immunoSEQ multiplex PCR; the TCRdb copy retains only in-frame clones and omits some. The data show 150,000 to 200,000 clones, 84% seen once. Sequencing was performed on PBMCs. These TCRs come from a man under 40 in good health and CMV-seropositive.

This chain uses TRBV18 with TRBJ2-1; TRBD1 agrees at 9 bases. V shed 4 bases and J 1 base; nucleotides not matched to a gene: 11. The V gene's germline CDR1 is KGHSH and CDR2 LQKENI. This CDR3 comprises 18 residues. CDR3 nucleotides: TGTGCCAGCTCACTACAGGGGGCTCGGTTAGGGTCCTACAATGAGCAGTTCTTC. This translates into CASSLQGARLGSYNEQFF.

The rearrangement joins TRBV13 to TRBJ1-5; 10 bases are shared with TRBD1. Per germline, CDR1 PRHDT and CDR2 FYEKMQ (reference sequence). The CDR3 is made up of 19 amino acids. V trimming: 5 bases; J trimming: 2 bases; junction bases outside the gene matches: 15. For the CDR3, the DNA is TGTGCCAGCAGCCGTAGGGACAGGGGCCAGCTATTGGGCAATCAGCCCCAGCATTTT. Protein sequence: CASSRRDRGQLLGNQPQHF.

The chain couples TRBV6-6 to TRBJ2-1; D is perhaps TRBD1 (6 bases). Trimming took 6 bases from V and 9 from J, leaving 12 bases between them. There are 12 residues in the CDR3. CDR1 MNHNY and CDR2 SVGAGI come from the germline V gene (reference sequence). DNA of the CDR3: TGTGCCAGCAGCCAAAGGGGGAGTGAGCAGTTCTTC. It is translated as CASSQRGSEQFF.

The chain uses TRBV19 and TRBJ2-7; D ambiguous. CDR1 is LNHDA, CDR2 SQIVND, per germline (reference sequence). The CDR3 sequence is 12 residues long. V was cut by 5 bases and J by 3 bases, with 8 bases left in between. DNA for the CDR3: TGTGCCAGTAGTTCATACTTCTACGAGCAGTACTTC. It yields the protein CASSSYFYEQYF.

The V call is TRBV30, the J call TRBJ2-5, with 7 bases aligning to TRBD1. The CDR3 totals 11 residues. Trimming removed 5 bases from V and 6 bases from J; junction bases left unmatched: 3. The germline CDR1 and CDR2 sequences are GTSNPN and SVGIG (reference sequence). CDR3 bases: TGTGCCTGGGACAGGGAACAGACCCAGTACTTC. It encodes CAWDREQTQYF.

V is TRBV7-2 and J is TRBJ2-5; the D gene is possibly TRBD2 (7 bases). The CDR3 is 15 residues long. V was cut by 4 bases and J by 2 bases, with 14 bases left in between. CDR1 SGHTA and CDR2 FQGNSA come from the germline V gene. CDR3 residues: CASSWAGGPQETQYF. Here the CDR3 DNA reads TGTGCCAGCAGCTGGGCCGGGGGGCCGCAAGAGACCCAGTACTTC.

The chain couples TRBV5-1 to TRBJ2-7; D might be TRBD1 (6 bases). The CDR3 is 15 residues long. With 2 bases removed from V and 0 bases from J, the gap between germline ends came to 12 bases. CDR1 is SGHRS, CDR2 YFSETQ, per germline. The CDR3 loop is CASSLEPGVSYEQYF. Here the CDR3 DNA reads TGCGCCAGCAGCTTAGAGCCAGGGGTCTCCTACGAGCAGTACTTC. Combining the CDR3 with reference TRBV5-1 and TRBJ2-7 gives the whole variable domain KAGVTQTPRYLIKTRGQQVTLSCSPISGHRSVSWYQQTPGQGLQFLFEYFSETQRNKGNFPGRFSGRQFSNSRSEMNVSTLELGDSALYLCASSLEPGVSYEQYFGPGTRLTVT.

The J gene is TRBJ2-1, the V gene TRBV19, with TRBD2 matching 8 bases. The CDR3 runs to 19 residues. Trimming cost V 6 bases and J 0 bases; bases outside gene matches: 16. The germline V gene encodes CDR1 LNHDA and CDR2 SQIVND (reference sequence). Here the CDR3 DNA reads TGTGCCAGTAGCCCCCGCGTGCGACTAGCGCCGAGCTCCTACAATGAGCAGTTCTTC. Its protein product is CASSPRVRLAPSSYNEQFF.

J is TRBJ2-3 and V is TRBV2, with D perhaps TRBD2 (5 bases). V lost 6 bases and J 1 base, leaving 14 bases between the germline ends. The CDR3 has 15 residues. CDR1 and CDR2 from the germline V gene are SNHLY and FYNNEI. The CDR3 region is CASSQPGKGTDTQYF. CDR3 bases: TGTGCCAGCAGCCAGCCGGGGAAGGGCACAGATACGCAGTATTTT.

This chain uses TRBV4-3 with TRBJ1-3; 8 bases agree with TRBD1. CDR1 and CDR2 from the germline V gene are LGHNA and YSLEER. The CDR3 covers 15 residues. The V gene end was trimmed by 1 base and the J gene end by 6 bases; junction bases not matched to a gene: 5. The DNA of the CDR3 is TGCGCCAGCAGCCAAGCCCGGGACAGGCCAAACACCATATATTTT. Encoded protein: CASSQARDRPNTIYF.

The rearrangement joins TRBV27 to TRBJ2-3; 10 bases map to TRBD2. After removal of 0 bases from V and 3 bases from J, the junction contained 6 bases not matched to a gene. The germline CDR1 and CDR2 sequences are MNHEY and SMNVEV (reference sequence). This CDR3 is built from 17 residues. The CDR3 loop reads CASSLSPGLASTDTQYF. Here the CDR3 DNA reads TGTGCCAGCAGTTTATCTCCGGGACTAGCGTCGACAGATACGCAGTATTTT.

This clone was observed a few times. The genes are TRBV7-6 and TRBJ2-3, with 8 positions matching TRBD2. The CDR3 contains 15 residues. The V gene end was trimmed by 4 bases and the J gene end by 6 bases; junction bases not matched to a gene: 9. From germline, CDR1 is SGHVS and CDR2 FNYEAQ. CDR3 residues: CASSSSGGRPDTQYF. In DNA, the CDR3 is TGTGCCAGCAGCTCAAGCGGGGGCCGCCCCGATACGCAGTATTTT.

This clone was detected once. The chain links TRBV5-1 to TRBJ2-2; 12 positions agree with TRBD2. CDR1 SGHRS and CDR2 YFSETQ come from the germline V gene. V was pared by 0 bases and J by 5 bases, with 11 bases of the junction left unmatched. The CDR3 covers 19 residues. As DNA, the CDR3 is TGCGCCAGCAGCTTGGCGGGACTAGCGGGTGGAATTGGTACCGGGGAGCTGTTTTTT. Translation gives CASSLAGLAGGIGTGELFF.

The chain recombines TRBV7-6 with TRBJ2-3, with 7 bases matching TRBD2. J gave up 3 bases and V 5 bases, and 5 bases lay outside the gene matches. The CDR3 consists of 14 residues. Germline-derived CDR1 and CDR2 are SGHVS and FNYEAQ. CDR3 in amino acids: CASSPGLGTDTQYF. The CDR3 coding sequence is TGTGCCAGCAGCCCCGGACTAGGAACAGATACGCAGTATTTT.

The chain uses TRBV5-1 and TRBJ2-1; no definite D call. The CDR3 runs to 22 residues. The germline gives CDR1 SGHRS, CDR2 YFSETQ. Trimming left V 3 bases short and J 0 bases short, with 31 bases between. CDR3 in amino acids: CASSWPFSAAVSSSRSYNEQFF. DNA for the CDR3: TGCGCCAGCAGCTGGCCCTTTTCGGCGGCCGTATCCAGTTCGCGCTCCTACAATGAGCAGTTCTTC. The full variable domain, in which reference TRBV5-1 and TRBJ2-1 provide the parts outside the CDR3, is KAGVTQTPRYLIKTRGQQVTLSCSPISGHRSVSWYQQTPGQGLQFLFEYFSETQRNKGNFPGRFSGRQFSNSRSEMNVSTLELGDSALYLCASSWPFSAAVSSSRSYNEQFFGPGTRLTVL.

The rearrangement uses TRBV6-1 and TRBJ2-2; no clear D. Per germline, CDR1 MNHNS and CDR2 SASEGT. Trimming left V 7 bases short and J 4 bases short, with 10 bases between. The CDR3 has 13 residues. Here the CDR3 DNA reads TGTGCCAGCAACCATCGGTCCACCGGGGAGCTGTTTTTT. As protein: CASNHRSTGELFF.

V gene TRBV7-2 combines with J gene TRBJ2-5, with D possibly being TRBD2 (5 bases). The germline gives CDR1 SGHTA, CDR2 FQGNSA. The CDR3 sequence is 13 residues long. V was trimmed by 4 bases and J by 7 bases, leaving 13 bases between them. The chain's CDR3 is CASSSPPGWTQYF. DNA of the CDR3: TGTGCCAGCAGCTCCCCCCCGGGATGGACCCAGTACTTC.

The chain has TRBV18 and TRBJ1-1; TRBD1 might be the D (5 bases). V lost 4 bases, J lost 1 base, and 7 bases lay in between. The CDR3 sequence is 13 residues long. Germline assignment: CDR1 KGHSH and CDR2 LQKENI. The DNA of the CDR3 is TGTGCCAGCTCACTACAGGAGAACACTGAAGCTTTCTTT. Translation gives CASSLQENTEAFF.

This clone has just one count. V is TRBV7-9 and J is TRBJ2-7, with a tentative D call TRBD2 (6 bases). V lost 3 bases and J lost 7, with 16 bases in between. The V gene's germline CDR1 is SEHNR and CDR2 FQNEAQ (reference sequence). This CDR3 is 14 amino acids long. In nucleotides, the CDR3 is TGTGCCAGCAGCTTGGACACGCCTCGGGGGGAGCAGTACTTC. Amino acid sequence: CASSLDTPRGEQYF. The variable domain in full, completed from reference TRBV7-9 and TRBJ2-7, reads DTGVSQNPRHKITKRGQNVTFRCDPISEHNRLYWYRQTLGQGPEFLTYFQNEAQLEKSRLLSDRFSAERPKGSFSTLEIQRTEQGDSAMYLCASSLDTPRGEQYFGPGTRLTVT.

The chain has TRBV5-1 and TRBJ2-7, with 9 nucleotides matching TRBD1. CDR3 length: 14 residues. J was trimmed by 2 bases and V by 2 bases; bases with no gene match: 2. Germline V gene lookup returns CDR1 SGHRS and CDR2 YFSETQ. As DNA, the CDR3 is TGCGCCAGCAGCTTCGGGACAGGGACCTACGAGCAGTACTTC. It translates to CASSFGTGTYEQYF. The whole variable domain, filled in from reference TRBV5-1 and TRBJ2-7, reads KAGVTQTPRYLIKTRGQQVTLSCSPISGHRSVSWYQQTPGQGLQFLFEYFSETQRNKGNFPGRFSGRQFSNSRSEMNVSTLELGDSALYLCASSFGTGTYEQYFGPGTRLTVT.

The gene calls are TRBV4-1 and TRBJ2-2; 8 bases are a match to TRBD1. From germline, CDR1 is MGHRA and CDR2 YSYEKL. The CDR3 covers 17 residues. With 1 base clipped from V and 4 bases from J, the junction kept 8 bases outside the gene matches. In DNA form, the CDR3 reads TGCGCCAGCAGCCAAGGTTGGACAGGGCAGAGCACCGGGGAGCTGTTTTTT. Translated: CASSQGWTGQSTGELFF.

The chain is built from TRBV7-3 and TRBJ1-1; TRBD1 might be the D (6 bases). Germline CDR1 SGHTA, CDR2 FQGTGA. Trimming pared 2 bases from V and 3 bases from J, leaving 13 bases between. The CDR3 consists of 15 residues. The CDR3 reads CASSLGGGPYTEAFF. The CDR3 bases are TGTGCCAGCAGCTTAGGTGGGGGCCCGTACACTGAAGCTTTCTTT.

The genes are TRBV30 and TRBJ2-6, with 8 bases that match TRBD1. The CDR3 covers 14 residues. Germline V CDR1 and CDR2: GTSNPN, SVGIG (reference sequence). The chain's CDR3 is CATSGGSGANVLTF. CDR3 in DNA: TGTGCTACTTCAGGGGGCTCCGGGGCCAACGTCCTGACTTTC. Based on the CDR3 plus reference TRBV30 and TRBJ2-6, the full variable domain is SQTIHQWPATLVQPVGSPLSLECTVEGTSNPNLYWYRQAAGRGLQLLFYSVGIGQISSEVPQNLSASRPQDRQFILSSKKLLLSDSGFYLCATSGGSGANVLTFGAGSRLTVL.

The V gene is TRBV27, the J gene TRBJ2-5; D perhaps matches TRBD1 (5 bases). Trimming pared 5 bases from V and 2 bases from J, leaving 15 bases between. CDR1 and CDR2 from the germline V gene are MNHEY and SMNVEV (reference sequence). The CDR3 runs to 15 residues. CDR3 region: CASSRGSNWQETQYF. In nucleotides, the CDR3 is TGTGCCAGCAGTAGGGGCTCGAATTGGCAAGAGACCCAGTACTTC.